A selection of T cell receptor beta chains follows, all from one sample in a study of patients and donors after allogeneic stem cell transplantation. Each CDR3 protein gets one entry after TCRdb re-called the RT-PCR reads with MiXCR. Of about 30,000 distinct CDR3 sequences listed, over 7% are singletons. The material sequenced was blood, either unsorted or a sorted T cell fraction (not recorded which). Source of these receptors: a human donor who was either an allogeneic HSCT recipient or a stem cell or donor lymphocyte infusion donor (not recorded which). It is not recorded whose cells these are; they may come from a transplant donor. CDR3s include the opening cysteine and the closing phenylalanine or tryptophan. The order of the fields is clone size, J gene, V gene, D gene, CDR3 DNA, CDR3 protein. The D gene is left open where the match is weak. Some rows have no size entry. The others give once, few or many, or a class for an expanded clone.

size: .; J: TRBJ2-3; V: TRBV5-1; D: .; DNA: TGCGCCACCAAACAGGGTACCCAGGCAGATACGCAGTATTTT; CDR3: CATKQGTQADTQYF
size: many; J: TRBJ2-3; V: TRBV28; D: .; DNA: TGTGCCAGCACCGGGACCGAATATTTCACAGATACGCAGTATTTT; CDR3: CASTGTEYFTDTQYF
size: few; J: TRBJ2-7; V: TRBV6-5; D: .; DNA: TGTGCCAGCAGTTATGGTCAGGCCAGGGGTTGGGAGCAGTACTTC; CDR3: CASSYGQARGWEQYF
size: many; J: TRBJ2-1; V: TRBV20-1; D: .; DNA: TGCAGTGCAAGGGAGCGCGCGGCTGAGCAGTTCTTC; CDR3: CSARERAAEQFF
size: .; J: TRBJ1-6; V: TRBV6-5; D: .; DNA: TGTGCCAGCAGTTACTGGAGGCCTTATAATTCACCCCTCCACTTT; CDR3: CASSYWRPYNSPLHF
size: .; J: TRBJ2-6; V: TRBV27; D: .; DNA: TGTGCCAGCAGCTCACACAAACAGGAGGTAAAGAACTCTGGGGCCAACGTCCTGACTTTC; CDR3: CASSSHKQEVKNSGANVLTF
size: few; J: TRBJ1-1; V: TRBV7-9; D: .; DNA: TGTGCCAGCAGTCCTATTTCCCCAGGGAACACTGAAGCTTTCTTT; CDR3: CASSPISPGNTEAFF
size: many; J: TRBJ2-3; V: TRBV5-1; D: TRBD2; DNA: TGCGCCAGCAGTCGACTAGCGGGAGCATCAGATACGCAGTATTTT; CDR3: CASSRLAGASDTQYF
size: .; J: TRBJ1-1; V: TRBV20-1; D: .; DNA: TGCAGTGTGTGGCCGGACCTGAACACTGAAGATTTCTTT; CDR3: CSVWPDLNTEDFF
size: .; J: TRBJ1-1; V: TRBV4-1; D: TRBD1; DNA: TGCGCCAGCAGCCCGAACCGGGACAGTCTCAAAGCTTTCTTT; CDR3: CASSPNRDSLKAFF
size: many; J: TRBJ2-1; V: TRBV5-1; D: TRBD2; DNA: TGCGCCAGCACCCCCCGTGCTGCGGGAGGGCCCAATGAGCAGTTCTTC; CDR3: CASTPRAAGGPNEQFF
size: many; J: TRBJ1-1; V: TRBV5-1; D: .; DNA: TGCGCCAGCAGCTTGGGGGTAGGGACGTTAAGTACTGAAGCTTTCTTT; CDR3: CASSLGVGTLSTEAFF
size: many; J: TRBJ1-2; V: TRBV5-1; D: .; DNA: TGCGCCAGCAGCCCCGGACAGAACTATGGCTACACCTTC; CDR3: CASSPGQNYGYTF
size: many; J: TRBJ1-1; V: TRBV11-2; D: .; DNA: TGTGCCAGCAGCTCGCGACTCGACAGTAGGGCTTTCTTT; CDR3: CASSSRLDSRAFF
size: few; J: TRBJ2-7; V: TRBV6-5; D: .; DNA: TGTGCCAGCACCGGCCGCGCGAACGAGCAGTACTTC; CDR3: CASTGRANEQYF
size: medium-sized; J: TRBJ2-1; V: TRBV12-3/TRBV12-4; D: .; DNA: TGTGCCAGCAGTTTAGCGCAGGGATACAATGAGCAGTTCTTC; CDR3: CASSLAQGYNEQFF
size: many; J: TRBJ1-1; V: TRBV3-1; D: .; DNA: TGTGCCAGCAGCCAGAAAAGGAACACTGAAGCTTTCTTT; CDR3: CASSQKRNTEAFF
size: many; J: TRBJ2-1; V: TRBV19; D: TRBD1; DNA: TGTGCCAGTGGACAGGGCGGTGAGCAGTTCTTC; CDR3: CASGQGGEQFF
size: many; J: TRBJ2-1; V: TRBV7-7; D: .; DNA: TGTGCCAGCAGCTTAGCCCCAGCATCCGAGCAGTTCTTC; CDR3: CASSLAPASEQFF
size: many; J: TRBJ1-5; V: TRBV27; D: .; DNA: TGTGCCAGCAGTCTACAGGGAACCCCGAATAGCAATCAGCCCCAGCATTTT; CDR3: CASSLQGTPNSNQPQHF
size: .; J: TRBJ2-3; V: TRBV20-1; D: .; DNA: TGCAGTGCTAGAGACGGCTACACAGATACGCAGTATTTT; CDR3: CSARDGYTDTQYF
size: few; J: TRBJ2-1; V: TRBV5-6; D: TRBD2; DNA: TGTGCCAGCAGCTTGTCGACTAGCGGGAGAGATGAGCAGTTCTTC; CDR3: CASSLSTSGRDEQFF
size: many; J: TRBJ2-7; V: TRBV7-9; D: .; DNA: TGTGCCAGCAGCTTGATGTCTTCCTACCCCTACGAGCAGTACTTC; CDR3: CASSLMSSYPYEQYF
size: few; J: TRBJ2-3; V: TRBV27; D: TRBD1; DNA: TGTGCCAGCAGTTTATCGAAGGGGGCCCCACGTTCTTTCACAGATACGCAGTATTTT; CDR3: CASSLSKGAPRSFTDTQYF
size: medium-sized; J: TRBJ1-4; V: TRBV11-1; D: TRBD1; DNA: TGTGCCAGCAGACCTAACAGGGGGACTAATGAAAAACTGTTTTTT; CDR3: CASRPNRGTNEKLFF
size: few; J: TRBJ2-3; V: TRBV2; D: .; DNA: TGTGCCAGCAGTCTAGCAGGAGATACGCAGTATTTT; CDR3: CASSLAGDTQYF
size: many; J: TRBJ1-2; V: TRBV5-5; D: TRBD1; DNA: TGTGCCAGCAGCCCGGACACAGGGGACCGTGGCTACACCTTC; CDR3: CASSPDTGDRGYTF
size: many; J: TRBJ2-5; V: TRBV28; D: .; DNA: TGTGCCAGCAGTTTATGGGTGGACCAAGAGACCCAGTACTTC; CDR3: CASSLWVDQETQYF
size: few; J: TRBJ2-2; V: TRBV9; D: TRBD2; DNA: TGTGCCAGCAGCCCTACTAGCGGTAGGGCCCGGGAGCTGTTTTTT; CDR3: CASSPTSGRARELFF
size: many; J: TRBJ2-7; V: TRBV11-3; D: .; DNA: TGTGCCAGCAGCCCGCCCGCGGGGGAGCAGTACTTC; CDR3: CASSPPAGEQYF
size: .; J: TRBJ2-2; V: TRBV7-9; D: TRBD2; DNA: TGTGCCAGCAGCTGGGGACTAAACACCGGGGAGCTGTTTTTT; CDR3: CASSWGLNTGELFF
size: .; J: TRBJ2-7; V: TRBV5-3; D: .; DNA: TGTGCCAGAAGCTTGGCCCAAGGACGGTTGGACTACGAGCAGTACTTC; CDR3: CARSLAQGRLDYEQYF
size: many; J: TRBJ2-3; V: TRBV21-1; D: .; DNA: TGTGCCAGCAGCAAAGATACCGGGGACAGGGGCACAGATACGCAGTATTTT; CDR3: CASSKDTGDRGTDTQYF
size: many; J: TRBJ1-1; V: TRBV7-9; D: .; DNA: TGTGCCAGCAGTTCCGGCGGCCTGATGAACACTGAAGCTTTCTTT; CDR3: CASSSGGLMNTEAFF
size: many; J: TRBJ1-2; V: TRBV7-3; D: TRBD1; DNA: TGTGCCAGCAGCTTAACAGGACAGGGAGGCTATGGCTACACCTTC; CDR3: CASSLTGQGGYGYTF
size: many; J: TRBJ2-7; V: TRBV7-9; D: .; DNA: TGTGCCAGCAGCTTAGCGGGAGTGGACTACGAGCAGTACTTC; CDR3: CASSLAGVDYEQYF
size: .; J: TRBJ2-7; V: TRBV10-3; D: .; DNA: TGTGCCATCAGTGAGTTGGGGCAGATCTACGAGCAGTACTTC; CDR3: CAISELGQIYEQYF
size: .; J: TRBJ1-2; V: TRBV19; D: .; DNA: TGTGCCAGTGCTCTTGAAGGAGGCTATGGCTACACCTTC; CDR3: CASALEGGYGYTF
size: many; J: TRBJ2-4; V: TRBV5-1; D: TRBD2; DNA: TGCGCCAGCAGCTTGGAACTAGCGGGGGTGGGCAAAAACATTCAGTACTTC; CDR3: CASSLELAGVGKNIQYF
size: many; J: TRBJ1-4; V: TRBV3-1; D: .; DNA: TGTGCCAGCAGCTCGGACACAAGTGAAAAACTGTTTTTT; CDR3: CASSSDTSEKLFF
size: many; J: TRBJ2-3; V: TRBV20-1; D: .; DNA: TGCAGTGCTACTGGGACCCTCCTGAGGGCAGATACGCAGTATTTT; CDR3: CSATGTLLRADTQYF
size: few; J: TRBJ2-5; V: TRBV3-1; D: TRBD2; DNA: TGTGCCAGCAGCCACTATCAGGGAGGGGAGACCCAGTACTTC; CDR3: CASSHYQGGETQYF